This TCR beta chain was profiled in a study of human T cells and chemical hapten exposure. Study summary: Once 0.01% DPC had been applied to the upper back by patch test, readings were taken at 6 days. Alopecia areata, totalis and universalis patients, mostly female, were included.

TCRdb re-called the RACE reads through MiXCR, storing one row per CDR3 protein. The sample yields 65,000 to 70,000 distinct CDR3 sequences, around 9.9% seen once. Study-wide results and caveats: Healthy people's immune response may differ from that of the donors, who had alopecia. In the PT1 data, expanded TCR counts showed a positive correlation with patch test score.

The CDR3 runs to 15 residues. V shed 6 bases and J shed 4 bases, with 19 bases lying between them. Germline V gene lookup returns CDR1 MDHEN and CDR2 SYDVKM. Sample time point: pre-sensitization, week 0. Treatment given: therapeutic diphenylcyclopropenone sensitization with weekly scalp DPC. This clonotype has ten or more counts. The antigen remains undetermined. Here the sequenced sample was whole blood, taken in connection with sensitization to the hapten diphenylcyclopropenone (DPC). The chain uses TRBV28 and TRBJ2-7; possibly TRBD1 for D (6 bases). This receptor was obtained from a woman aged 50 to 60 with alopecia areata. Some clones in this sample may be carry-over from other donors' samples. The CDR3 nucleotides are TGTGCCAGCAGCCGCCCCGGGACAACTTCTTACGAGCAGTACTTC. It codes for CASSRPGTTSYEQYF.